The present TCR beta chain was sequenced within a study of blood T cell repertoires in COVID-19. This CDR3 has 20 amino acids. CDR1 is SGHRS and CDR2 is YFSETQ in the germline V gene. The ends lost 0 bases at V and 2 bases at J; junction bases unmatched: 17. Repertoires were generated with immunoSEQ multiplex PCR, while TCRdb's copy carries only in-frame clones and drops some. The sample consists of over 150,000 clones, roughly four fifths of them appearing once. Specimen: peripheral blood. The chain uses TRBV5-1 and TRBJ2-5; 9 nucleotides line up with TRBD2. The sequence was collected from an elderly woman with acute or convalescent COVID-19. CDR3 coding DNA: TGCGCCAGCAGCTTGGAGGCGCCCCGGGGGTCTAGCGGGGTTCAAGAGACCCAGTACTTC. Its translation is CASSLEAPRGSSGVQETQYF.